These T cell receptor beta chains were read from a single sample in a study of beta chain features in type 1 diabetes. Using immunoSEQ multiplex PCR, the repertoire was profiled, and TCRdb retains in-frame clones only, with some absent. The sample holds over 700,000 clones; roughly 15% are singletons and the top ten take 0.02% to 0.025%. The specimen was naive CD4+ T cells from blood. The origin of the receptors is a woman aged 18-29 years in good health. Both conserved end residues are part of each CDR3. The order of the fields is clone size, V gene, J gene, D gene, CDR3 protein, CDR3 DNA. D genes are given only for firm matches. Clone sizes are given selectively: once, few, many, or a class where the clone is expanded.

size: once
V: TRBV2
J: TRBJ2-3
D: TRBD2
CDR3: CASRERLAGGGGTQYF
DNA: TGTGCCAGCAGGGAGAGACTAGCGGGAGGGGGAGGTACGCAGTATTTT

size: -
V: TRBV9
J: TRBJ1-3
D: TRBD1
CDR3: CASSVVARTGGSGNTIYF
DNA: TGTGCCAGCAGCGTAGTTGCCCGGACAGGGGGCTCTGGAAACACCATATATTTT

size: few
V: TRBV5-6
J: TRBJ2-2
D: -
CDR3: CASSPGRNTGELFF
DNA: TGTGCCAGCAGCCCTGGACGGAACACCGGGGAGCTGTTTTTT

size: -
V: TRBV14
J: TRBJ1-4
D: -
CDR3: CASSQETPIGLFTNEKLFF
DNA: TGTGCCAGCAGCCAAGAAACACCTATAGGTCTCTTTACTAATGAAAAACTGTTTTTT

size: -
V: TRBV21-1
J: TRBJ2-1
D: -
CDR3: CASSKDWDNGRRCQDEQFF
DNA: TGTGCCAGCAGCAAAGATTGGGACAACGGAAGGAGGTGCCAGGATGAGCAGTTCTTC

size: -
V: TRBV6-5
J: TRBJ2-5
D: -
CDR3: CASSYPGRLGETQYF
DNA: TGTGCCAGCAGTTACCCGGGGCGCCTGGGAGAGACCCAGTACTTC

size: -
V: TRBV28
J: TRBJ2-5
D: -
CDR3: CASSPQDRYQETQYF
DNA: TGTGCCAGCAGTCCTCAGGACAGATACCAAGAGACCCAGTACTTC

size: -
V: TRBV5-6
J: TRBJ2-1
D: TRBD2
CDR3: CASSKRTSGRTRYNEQFF
DNA: TGTGCCAGCAGCAAGCGGACTAGCGGGAGGACGCGCTACAATGAGCAGTTCTTC

size: -
V: TRBV5-1
J: TRBJ2-1
D: TRBD1
CDR3: CASSSWTGSGNEQFF
DNA: TGCGCCAGCAGCTCGTGGACAGGGAGCGGCAATGAGCAGTTCTTC

size: few
V: TRBV25-1
J: TRBJ1-2
D: -
CDR3: CASSENPTSSGYTF
DNA: TGTGCCAGCAGTGAAAACCCGACATCGAGTGGCTACACCTTC

size: few
V: TRBV4-2
J: TRBJ2-1
D: TRBD2
CDR3: CASSQDLHGLAGGPEQFF
DNA: TGTGCCAGCAGCCAAGATCTTCACGGACTAGCGGGAGGGCCTGAGCAGTTCTTC

size: -
V: TRBV5-1
J: TRBJ2-1
D: -
CDR3: CASSPGKRIEQFF
DNA: TGCGCCAGCAGTCCAGGGAAAAGGATTGAGCAGTTCTTC

size: few
V: TRBV2
J: TRBJ2-2
D: -
CDR3: CASQNGLSTGELFF
DNA: TGTGCCAGCCAGAATGGGCTCTCCACCGGGGAGCTGTTTTTT

size: -
V: TRBV28
J: TRBJ1-1
D: TRBD1
CDR3: CASREPGQGGTDAFF
DNA: TGTGCCAGCAGGGAACCGGGACAGGGGGGAACTGACGCTTTCTTT

size: -
V: TRBV5-1
J: TRBJ2-5
D: -
CDR3: CASSTRLGGETQYF
DNA: TGCGCCAGCAGCACCAGACTAGGCGGAGAGACCCAGTACTTC

size: -
V: TRBV7-3
J: TRBJ2-1
D: TRBD2
CDR3: CASSLGAGGPGQFF
DNA: TGTGCCAGCAGCTTAGGGGCGGGAGGGCCCGGGCAGTTCTTC

size: few
V: TRBV19
J: TRBJ1-2
D: TRBD1
CDR3: CASSRGGGSGYTF
DNA: TGTGCCAGCTCCCGAGGGGGCGGGAGTGGCTACACCTTC

size: -
V: TRBV27
J: TRBJ2-1
D: -
CDR3: CASSYRGTYNEQFF
DNA: TGTGCCAGCAGTTATCGGGGGACCTACAATGAGCAGTTCTTC

size: -
V: TRBV7-2
J: TRBJ2-3
D: TRBD2
CDR3: CASSLRTSFADTQYF
DNA: TGTGCCAGCAGCTTAAGGACTAGTTTTGCAGATACGCAGTATTTT

size: few
V: TRBV20-1
J: TRBJ1-1
D: -
CDR3: CSARDFGEAFF
DNA: TGCAGTGCTAGAGATTTTGGGGAAGCTTTCTTT

size: many
V: TRBV14
J: TRBJ2-2
D: -
CDR3: CASSQMSPGELFF
DNA: TGTGCCAGCAGCCAGATGTCTCCCGGGGAGCTGTTTTTT

size: -
V: TRBV28
J: TRBJ2-7
D: -
CDR3: CASAAGASHSYEQYF
DNA: TGTGCCAGCGCGGCCGGAGCATCACACTCCTACGAGCAGTACTTC

size: few
V: TRBV19
J: TRBJ2-7
D: -
CDR3: CASSPTGTYEQYF
DNA: TGTGCCAGTAGCCCGACGGGAACCTACGAGCAGTACTTC

size: -
V: TRBV20-1
J: TRBJ2-4
D: -
CDR3: CSASRNIQYF
DNA: TGCAGTGCTAGCCGGAACATTCAGTACTTC

size: -
V: TRBV6-6
J: TRBJ1-5
D: TRBD1
CDR3: CASSYTRTGGGQPQHF
DNA: TGTGCCAGCAGTTACACCCGGACAGGGGGAGGTCAGCCCCAGCATTTT

size: few
V: TRBV27
J: TRBJ2-1
D: -
CDR3: CASVTAYNEQFF
DNA: TGTGCCAGCGTCACGGCATACAATGAGCAGTTCTTC

size: -
V: TRBV6-4
J: TRBJ2-1
D: -
CDR3: CATYVWDNNEQFF
DNA: TGTGCCACATACGTATGGGACAACAATGAGCAGTTCTTC

size: -
V: TRBV18
J: TRBJ1-2
D: TRBD1
CDR3: CASSRGQGPYGYTF
DNA: TGTGCCAGCTCACGAGGACAGGGTCCCTATGGCTACACCTTC

size: -
V: TRBV15
J: TRBJ2-6
D: -
CDR3: CATTASGANVLTF
DNA: TGTGCCACCACGGCGTCCGGGGCCAACGTCCTGACTTTC

size: few
V: TRBV18
J: TRBJ2-7
D: TRBD1
CDR3: CASSPRTGGYEQYF
DNA: TGTGCCAGCTCACCGAGGACAGGGGGCTACGAGCAGTACTTC

size: -
V: TRBV6-1
J: TRBJ1-5
D: -
CDR3: CASRDSNQPQHF
DNA: TGTGCCAGTAGGGACAGCAATCAGCCCCAGCATTTT

size: -
V: TRBV7-9
J: TRBJ1-1
D: -
CDR3: CASSLPGNTEAFF
DNA: TGTGCCAGCAGCTTACCAGGGAACACTGAAGCTTTCTTT

size: few
V: TRBV7-8
J: TRBJ2-1
D: -
CDR3: CASSFEWTYNEQFF
DNA: TGTGCCAGCAGCTTTGAATGGACATACAATGAGCAGTTCTTC

size: -
V: TRBV5-1
J: TRBJ2-1
D: -
CDR3: CASSLGIGSYHNEQFF
DNA: TGCGCCAGCAGCTTGGGGATCGGTAGCTACCACAATGAGCAGTTCTTC

size: -
V: TRBV28
J: TRBJ2-2
D: TRBD1
CDR3: CASSSPGQTNTGELFF
DNA: TGTGCCAGCAGCTCACCGGGACAGACGAACACCGGGGAGCTGTTTTTT

size: -
V: TRBV7-9
J: TRBJ2-1
D: TRBD2
CDR3: CASSLGLAAYNEQFF
DNA: TGTGCCAGCAGCTTGGGACTAGCGGCCTACAATGAGCAGTTCTTC

size: -
V: TRBV18
J: TRBJ2-5
D: -
CDR3: CASSPRGEETQYF
DNA: TGTGCCAGCTCACCCAGAGGGGAGGAGACCCAGTACTTC

size: few
V: TRBV6-5
J: TRBJ2-7
D: -
CDR3: CASRALGSYEQYF
DNA: TGTGCCAGCAGGGCGCTCGGGTCCTACGAGCAGTACTTC

size: -
V: TRBV7-9
J: TRBJ2-1
D: TRBD1
CDR3: CASTPSNRDRLNEQFF
DNA: TGTGCCAGCACCCCCTCTAACCGGGACAGGCTGAATGAGCAGTTCTTC

size: -
V: TRBV28
J: TRBJ2-3
D: -
CDR3: CASSNYPRNTQYF
DNA: TGTGCCAGCAGCAACTACCCCCGTAATACGCAGTATTTT

size: -
V: TRBV7-3
J: TRBJ2-3
D: TRBD1
CDR3: CASSSRGPVADTQYF
DNA: TGTGCCAGCAGCTCCAGGGGGCCGGTCGCAGATACGCAGTATTTT

size: few
V: TRBV23-1
J: TRBJ1-5
D: TRBD1
CDR3: CASSHITGGRRNQPQHF
DNA: TGCGCCAGCAGTCATATTACAGGGGGTAGACGCAATCAGCCCCAGCATTTT

size: -
V: TRBV4-1
J: TRBJ2-3
D: -
CDR3: CASRIRDIGTDTQYF
DNA: TGCGCCAGCAGAATCAGGGACATAGGCACAGATACGCAGTATTTT

size: few
V: TRBV28
J: TRBJ2-5
D: TRBD1
CDR3: CASSFTFRQGAETQYF
DNA: TGTGCCAGCAGTTTTACTTTTCGACAGGGCGCAGAGACCCAGTACTTC

size: -
V: TRBV19
J: TRBJ1-4
D: TRBD1
CDR3: CASCGTANEKLFF
DNA: TGTGCCAGTTGCGGGACAGCTAATGAAAAACTGTTTTTT

size: -
V: TRBV28
J: TRBJ1-5
D: -
CDR3: CATGTGGSNQPQHF
DNA: TGTGCCACAGGTACTGGGGGGAGCAATCAGCCCCAGCATTTT

size: -
V: TRBV2
J: TRBJ2-1
D: TRBD2
CDR3: CASKSSGRRNEQFF
DNA: TGTGCCAGCAAGTCTAGCGGGAGACGCAATGAGCAGTTCTTC

size: few
V: TRBV18
J: TRBJ1-1
D: -
CDR3: CASSGDGVLNTEAFF
DNA: TGTGCCAGCTCAGGTGACGGCGTACTGAACACTGAAGCTTTCTTT

size: -
V: TRBV15
J: TRBJ2-4
D: TRBD2
CDR3: CATSRGRAGVTKNIQYF
DNA: TGTGCCACCAGCAGAGGACGGGCGGGGGTAACCAAAAACATTCAGTACTTC

size: -
V: TRBV5-1
J: TRBJ2-2
D: -
CDR3: CASSLGSPNTGELFF
DNA: TGCGCCAGCAGCTTGGGGTCCCCGAACACCGGGGAGCTGTTTTTT

size: -
V: TRBV2
J: TRBJ2-5
D: -
CDR3: CASRRQGETQYF
DNA: TGTGCCAGCCGGCGGCAGGGGGAGACCCAGTACTTC

size: -
V: TRBV11-2
J: TRBJ2-7
D: -
CDR3: CASSLDGGLLGSYEQYF
DNA: TGTGCCAGCAGCTTAGACGGGGGACTCCTCGGGTCCTACGAGCAGTACTTC

size: few
V: TRBV18
J: TRBJ2-2
D: -
CDR3: CASSLKNTGELFF
DNA: TGTGCCAGCTCACTTAAGAACACCGGGGAGCTGTTTTTT